A single sample is the source of the 29 T cell receptor beta chains below, sequenced in a study of early T cells in non-severe SARS-CoV-2 infection (TCRdb year 2021). Receptors were amplified or captured by 5' RACE. The sample was run on a NextSeq 500. TCRdb reworked the public reads: Q25 trimming with fastp, MiXCR clone assembly, productive beta chains retained. Each CDR3 protein appears once, grouped with its most common genes and DNA. The sample table holds tens of thousands of distinct CDR3 sequences, of which 5% to 6.5% were seen once. In total, the top ten clones hold roughly 27% of the sample. The specimen sequenced was whole blood. These receptor sequences come from an adult who was a healthcare worker with PCR-confirmed SARS-CoV-2 infection or an uninfected control (not recorded which).

The sample holds many counts of this clonotype. The rearrangement links TRBV5-5 to TRBJ2-7; D is unresolved. This CDR3 comprises 14 residues. Germline V gene sequence: CDR1 SGHKS, CDR2 YYEKEE (reference sequence). V shed 5 bases and J shed 3 bases, with 15 bases lying between them. This CDR3 reads CASSPRSSLYEQYF. The CDR3 DNA reads TGTGCCAGCAGTCCCAGGTCGAGTCTCTACGAGCAGTACTTC.

This clonotype appeared many times. V is TRBV27 and J is TRBJ2-2, with 8 bases identical to TRBD1. The CDR3 contains 15 residues. V gave up 5 bases and J gave up 5 bases; unmatched junction bases: 7. Looked up from germline, CDR1 is MNHEY and CDR2 is SMNVEV (reference sequence). The CDR3: CASSRIGQGTGELFF. CDR3 DNA: TGTGCCAGCAGTCGAATCGGACAGGGAACCGGGGAGCTGTTTTTT.

This clonotype was seen a few times. CDR3 sequence: CASSQKGQDSGNTIYF. DNA of the CDR3: TGTGCCAGCAGCCAAAAGGGACAGGACTCTGGAAACACCATATATTTT. The rearrangement links TRBV4-2 to TRBJ1-3; the match to TRBD1 covers 8 bases. V gave up 2 bases and J gave up 0 bases; unmatched junction bases: 3. The CDR3 is 16 amino acids. Germline CDR1 LGHNA, CDR2 YNFKEQ.

This clonotype has ten or more counts. This chain joins TRBV20-1 and TRBJ1-5, with 9 bases matching TRBD1. Germline V gives CDR1 DFQATT, CDR2 SNEGSKA (reference sequence). The CDR3 spans 18 residues. The V and J ends lost 4 bases and 0 bases, in that order; junction bases with no gene match: 13. The CDR3 DNA reads as TGCAGTGCTACAGTTCCCGGGACAGGGACCTTTAGCAATCAGCCCCAGCATTTT. Translation gives CSATVPGTGTFSNQPQHF.

This clonotype was picked up many times. The chain carries TRBV20-1 and TRBJ2-1; tentative D call: TRBD2 (6 bases). Germline CDR1 and CDR2: DFQATT and SNEGSKA (reference sequence). There are 14 residues in the CDR3. V was clipped by 5 bases and J by 3 bases, with 14 bases between them. CDR3 coding DNA: TGCAGTGCTGAAGGAGGGGCTAGCTACAATGAGCAGTTCTTC. Amino acid sequence: CSAEGGASYNEQFF.

This clonotype occurred many times. V and J are TRBV7-8 and TRBJ2-5; the D is unclear. V was shortened by 3 bases and J by 2 bases, with 10 bases between the two germline ends. The CDR3 length is 14 residues. Germline assignment: CDR1 SGHVS and CDR2 FQNEAQ. CDR3 in amino acids: CASSLIYPQETQYF. The DNA for the CDR3 is TGTGCCAGCAGCTTGATCTACCCTCAAGAGACCCAGTACTTC.

V gene TRBV2 combines with J gene TRBJ2-6, with 11 bases fitting TRBD1. There are 17 residues in the CDR3. The V and J ends lost 5 bases and 2 bases, in that order; junction bases with no gene match: 5. Germline CDR1 reads SNHLY; CDR2 reads FYNNEI. CDR3 residues: CASSRPDRGPGANVLTF. CDR3 in DNA: TGTGCCAGCAGTCGACCGGACAGGGGGCCTGGGGCCAACGTCCTGACTTTC.

There are many counts of this clonotype. The chain links TRBV28 to TRBJ2-5, with D perhaps given as TRBD1 or TRBD2 (5 bases each). The CDR3 totals 15 residues. Trimming shortened V by 8 bases and J by 5 bases, and 21 bases separated the two germline ends. In germline, CDR1 is MDHEN, CDR2 SYDVKM. The CDR3 sequence: CASERVGVGQETQYF. The CDR3 coding sequence is TGTGCCAGCGAAAGAGTGGGGGTGGGCCAGGAGACCCAGTACTTC.

This clonotype was counted many times. The chain links TRBV7-8 to TRBJ1-3, with 7 bases that match TRBD1. V shed 10 bases and J 1 base; nucleotides not matched to a gene: 13. The CDR3 spans 16 residues. CDR1 and CDR2 (germline): SGHVS, FQNEAQ. CDR3 protein: CATRPRGLSSGNTIYF. The DNA for the CDR3 is TGTGCCACCCGACCTAGGGGGCTATCGTCTGGAAACACCATATATTTT.

This clonotype occurred many times. CDR3 DNA sequence: TGTGCCAGCAGCTATGACAGTAATAGCAATCAGCCCCAGCATTTT. Amino acid sequence: CASSYDSNSNQPQHF. The V gene is TRBV7-9, the J gene TRBJ1-5, with D maybe TRBD1 (5 bases). V was cut by 4 bases and J by 0 bases, with 10 bases left in between. Germline values: CDR1 SEHNR, CDR2 FQNEAQ (reference sequence). The CDR3 is made up of 15 amino acids.

This clonotype was observed at least ten times. The chain links TRBV7-2 to TRBJ2-7; D unresolved. This CDR3 has 14 residues. V shed 0 bases and J shed 0 bases, with 6 bases lying between them. CDR1 and CDR2 (germline): SGHTA, FQGNSA. Here the CDR3 reads CASSLAVVSYEQYF. The CDR3 DNA reads as TGTGCCAGCAGCTTAGCCGTGGTCTCCTACGAGCAGTACTTC.

The table lists this clonotype with many counts. The chain is built from TRBV6-2 or TRBV6-3 and TRBJ1-1; perhaps TRBD1 as D (6 bases). Trimming removed 2 bases at V and 1 base at J, with 8 bases between. The CDR3 consists of 14 residues. CDR1 is MNHEY and CDR2 is SVGEGT in the germline V gene. Here the CDR3 reads CASSYLTGNTEAFF. The CDR3 DNA reads as TGTGCCAGCAGTTACCTGACAGGGAACACTGAAGCTTTCTTT.

This clonotype was seen at least ten times. The chain employs TRBV7-3 and TRBJ1-2; D is ambiguous. V gave up 1 base and J gave up 7 bases, with 10 bases separating them. The CDR3 is 13 amino acids. CDR1 is SGHTA and CDR2 is FQGTGA in the germline V gene. The CDR3 DNA sequence: TGTGCCAGCAGCTTAAGTCCCAGCAGTGGCTACACCTTC. Translated, it gives CASSLSPSSGYTF.

In its sample, this clonotype was seen many times. V and J are TRBV19 and TRBJ2-3; a weak D match, TRBD1 (5 bases). There are 13 residues in the CDR3. Trimming took off 3 bases at V and 7 bases at J, with 11 bases between the two ends. Germline assignment: CDR1 LNHDA and CDR2 SQIVND (reference sequence). DNA for the CDR3: TGTGCCAGTAGTATGGGGCGGTGGAATACGCAGTATTTT. This sequence encodes CASSMGRWNTQYF.

This rearrangement joins TRBV29-1 to TRBJ1-3; D ambiguous. Germline V gene data show CDR1 as SQVTM and CDR2 as ANQGSEA. Between the trimmed V and J ends, which lost 6 bases and 0 bases, there was a span of 12 bases. There are 14 residues in the CDR3. The CDR3 DNA is TGCAGCGTCCCGGACGGACTCTCTGGAAACACCATATATTTT. Its protein product is CSVPDGLSGNTIYF.

In its sample, this clonotype was seen many times. The chain recombines TRBV5-8 with TRBJ1-6, with unresolved D. The CDR3 sequence is 13 residues long. Germline CDR1 and CDR2: SGHTS and YDEGEE. Trimming left V 4 bases short and J 9 bases short, with 11 bases between. This CDR3 reads CASSNLWASPLHF. DNA for the CDR3: TGTGCCAGCAGCAACCTATGGGCTTCACCCCTCCACTTT.

This clonotype has at least ten counts. The chain carries TRBV7-9 and TRBJ1-4, with TRBD1 identical over 9 bases. The CDR3 runs 15 residues. CDR1 is SEHNR, CDR2 FQNEAQ, per germline (reference sequence). Trimming removed 1 base from V and 3 bases from J; junction bases left unmatched: 0. This CDR3 reads CASSLGTGANEKLFF. In nucleotides, the CDR3 is TGTGCCAGCAGCTTAGGGACAGGGGCTAATGAAAAACTGTTTTTT.

This clonotype was counted ten times or more. This sequence joins TRBV5-6 and TRBJ1-2; TRBD1 agrees at 7 bases. Germline V CDR1 and CDR2: SGHDT, YYEEEE. J lost 6 bases, V lost 2 bases, and 7 bases had no gene match. The CDR3 is made up of 14 amino acids. In DNA, the CDR3 is TGTGCCAGCAGCTTAACAGGGGAGGCTGATGGCTACACCTTC. Translating it yields CASSLTGEADGYTF.

The table lists this clonotype with a few counts. The rearrangement uses TRBV6-1 and TRBJ2-5; D is uncertain. Germline CDR1 reads MNHNS; CDR2 reads SASEGT. The CDR3 runs to 14 residues. Trimming took 3 bases from V and 5 from J, leaving 13 bases between them. CDR3 sequence: CASSERPAAETQYF. CDR3 bases: TGTGCCAGCAGTGAGAGGCCCGCAGCTGAGACCCAGTACTTC.

A few counts support this clonotype. V usage is TRBV2 and J usage is TRBJ2-1; D gene uncertain. V shed 7 bases and J shed 0 bases, with 10 bases lying between them. This CDR3 spans 14 amino acids. Germline V gives CDR1 SNHLY, CDR2 FYNNEI. The CDR3 region is CASKITGSYNEQFF. In nucleotides, the CDR3 is TGTGCCAGCAAGATAACTGGCTCCTACAATGAGCAGTTCTTC.

This clonotype was observed at least ten times. V usage is TRBV10-3 and J usage is TRBJ1-5, with D perhaps TRBD1 (5 bases). Germline V gene data show CDR1 as ENHRY and CDR2 as SYGVKD. This CDR3 spans 13 amino acids. With 8 bases removed from V and 5 bases from J, the gap between germline ends came to 13 bases. CDR3 region: CAIGTTGDQPQHF. CDR3 DNA: TGTGCCATCGGGACCACCGGGGATCAGCCCCAGCATTTT.

This clonotype occurred many times. This rearrangement joins TRBV19 to TRBJ1-2, with D possibly TRBD1 on 6 matching bases. The CDR3 is made up of 15 amino acids. The V gene lost 2 bases and the J gene lost 1 base, with 11 bases spanning the gap. Germline V gene data show CDR1 as LNHDA and CDR2 as SQIVND (reference sequence). The CDR3 DNA reads TGTGCCAGTAGTATACTGGACAGCTTTAACTATGGCTACACCTTC. It is translated as CASSILDSFNYGYTF.

In its sample, this clonotype was seen many times. The chain uses TRBV29-1 and TRBJ1-1; tentative D call: TRBD1 (5 bases). V lost 3 bases and J lost 4, with 9 bases in between. Germline V lookup: CDR1 SQVTM, CDR2 ANQGSEA. The CDR3 totals 12 residues. The DNA of the CDR3 is TGCAGCGTTGATCAGGGAGGCACTGAAGCTTTCTTT. This translates into CSVDQGGTEAFF.

Only a few counts were recorded for this clonotype. The chain uses TRBV5-4 and TRBJ2-3; TRBD2 matches 12 bases. The CDR3 loop spans 17 amino acids. V shed 0 bases, J shed 2 bases, and the junction held 4 bases outside the gene matches. Germline V gives CDR1 SGHNT, CDR2 YYREEE (reference sequence). The CDR3, as DNA: TGTGCCAGCAGCTTGGATGCTAGCGGGGGGGCCACAGATACGCAGTATTTT. Its protein is CASSLDASGGATDTQYF.

The sample holds a few counts of this clonotype. The CDR3 nucleotides read TGTGCCAGCAGCCCCGGCCGAAGCTCCTACGAGCAGTACTTC. Its translation is CASSPGRSSYEQYF. This chain connects TRBV11-2 to TRBJ2-7; the D is unclear. From germline, CDR1 is SGHAT and CDR2 FQNNGV. Trimming shortened V by 5 bases and J by 0 bases, and 11 bases separated the two germline ends. The CDR3 is 14 residues long.

The chain has TRBV5-1 and TRBJ2-7; 11 bases agree with TRBD2. Germline CDR1 is SGHRS and CDR2 is YFSETQ. The V and J ends lost 3 bases and 6 bases, in that order; junction bases with no gene match: 8. The CDR3 has 15 amino acids. The CDR3 nucleotides are TGCGCCAGCAGCTGGATCCTAGCGGGAGGCGGCGAGCAGTACTTC. Amino acid sequence: CASSWILAGGGEQYF. Full variable domain (rest looked up from reference TRBV5-1 and TRBJ2-7): KAGVTQTPRYLIKTRGQQVTLSCSPISGHRSVSWYQQTPGQGLQFLFEYFSETQRNKGNFPGRFSGRQFSNSRSEMNVSTLELGDSALYLCASSWILAGGGEQYFGPGTRLTVT.

The chain combines TRBV2 with TRBJ2-7; D is perhaps TRBD1 (5 bases). V dropped 5 bases and J dropped 4 bases, with 15 bases sitting between them. CDR3 length equals 14 residues. The germline V gene has CDR1 SNHLY and CDR2 FYNNEI. Here the CDR3 reads CASSRGQRGYEQYF. CDR3 nucleotides: TGTGCCAGCAGTAGGGGCCAAAGGGGATACGAGCAGTACTTC.

This clonotype was picked up many times. The chain links TRBV6-5 to TRBJ1-1, with D possibly matching TRBD1 (5 bases). V dropped 8 bases and J dropped 4 bases, with 20 bases sitting between them. CDR3 length equals 15 residues. Germline V lookup: CDR1 MNHEY, CDR2 SVGAGI. The CDR3 here is CASRTEGILVTEAFF. CDR3 coding DNA: TGTGCCAGCCGAACTGAGGGGATTTTGGTCACTGAAGCTTTCTTT.

In this sample, this clonotype turned up many times. This rearrangement joins TRBV30 to TRBJ1-1; TRBD1 matches at 7 bases. V was clipped by 4 bases and J by 4 bases; unmatched bases: 6. CDR3 length: 13 residues. Germline CDR1 is GTSNPN and CDR2 is SVGIG (reference sequence). CDR3 region: CAWTNQGGTEAFF. CDR3 sequence (DNA): TGTGCCTGGACAAACCAGGGGGGCACTGAAGCTTTCTTT.